This T cell receptor (beta chain) was sequenced in a study of T cell responses to AZD1222 COVID-19 vaccine. Profiling relied on immunoSEQ multiplex PCR, and the TCRdb table lists in-frame clones only, not all of them. The sample has over 65,000 clones, 80% to 90% seen once. Regarding the study as a whole: Elevations in Spike-specific TCR breadth and depth followed administration of two AZD1222 doses.

A word on this clone: Its antigen remains unidentified.

The CDR3 extends over 14 amino acids. Trimming left V 6 bases short and J 8 bases short, with 17 bases between. From germline, CDR1 is MRHNA and CDR2 SNTAGT. The source material was peripheral blood, sampled on day 0 of AZD1222 vaccination. The V call is TRBV6-4, the J call TRBJ2-1; D uncertain. This receptor was obtained from an adult in good health. In DNA, the CDR3 is TGTGCCAGCAGCCCCGGATATACCCCACATGAGCAGTTCTTC. Translated, it gives CASSPGYTPHEQFF.